A selection of T cell receptor beta chains follows, all from one sample in a study of blood T cell repertoires in COVID-19. Sequencing used immunoSEQ multiplex PCR; TCRdb keeps in-frame clones, though not all of them. The repertoire holds about 240,000 clones, with roughly 82% as singletons. Sequencing input: peripheral blood. The receptors here all came from an older woman with acute or convalescent COVID-19. CDR3s include the opening cysteine and the closing phenylalanine or tryptophan. The order of the fields is clone size, V gene, CDR3 protein. A clone size is listed for some rows: how often the clone was seen (once, few, many), or a class if it is expanded.

- TRBV4-2 CASSQDAGNYGYTF
- TRBV11-2 CASSQAGTTNTGELFF
once TRBV4-1 CASSQAGTGLEKLFF
- TRBV28 CASSAYRVPYEQYF
once TRBV7-2 CASSLGGGLNTGELFF
- TRBV7-2 CASSLAGTRYDYGYTF
- TRBV6-6 CASSPGQTSTNEKLFF
once TRBV29-1 CSVEDTGTGRNTEAFF
once TRBV27 CASSPPGTGRLEQYF
- TRBV5-1 CASSSGTIETNEKLFF
- TRBV7-9 CASSLATGVNTEAFF
- TRBV9 CASSVVQGRSTDTQYF
- TRBV9 CASSVAHTEAFF
- TRBV7-9 CASSFRIRTGGRGTQYF
- TRBV7-2 CASTTGQGNEQYF
- TRBV4-3 CASSQGHSNYGYTF
- TRBV3-1/TRBV3-2 CASSQVGSGTEAFF
- TRBV18 CASSRTGGSADTQYF
many TRBV4-1 CASSQETRIRAGELFF
- TRBV5-6 CASRQAGARSNYGYTF
- TRBV7-2 CASRSGAPYNEQFF
- TRBV9 CASSVGSGQGGYTF
- TRBV10-3 CAISGLAGGPTGANVLTF
once TRBV27 CASSSPRTGAISSPLHF
- TRBV5-1 CASSPTLTNTGELFF
- TRBV7-2 CASSFILAGATSGANVLTF
few TRBV12-3/TRBV12-4 CASSLSGNQPQHF
- TRBV18 CASSHQGRNSNQPQHF
- TRBV7-8 CASSPPGQENYGYTF
- TRBV12-3/TRBV12-4 CASRGGLLTPLHF
- TRBV29-1 CSVGEGSERNIQYF
- TRBV9 CASSVHGGELFF